A single T cell receptor (beta chain) is shown here with its context. Its antigen is unknown. J gave up 5 bases and V 0 bases, and 10 bases lay outside the gene matches. This CDR3 comprises 16 residues. Germline V gives CDR1 MNHEY, CDR2 SMNVEV (reference sequence). This table comes from immunoSEQ multiplex PCR, and its TCRdb copy is limited to in-frame clones, with some not included. This table has about 73,000 clones, about 88% appearing once. This sample was included in a study of OX40 agonist ivuxolimab in advanced cancers. On the study more broadly: Ivuxolimab is a fully human IgG2 antibody that activates OX40 (CD134). All patients had ivuxolimab intravenously every 2 weeks at 0.01 to 10 mg/kg.

Study results and limitations: The antigen specificity of the peripheral T cells (those that were expanded) was not determined. Clonal expansion from baseline to week 6 occurred in both CD4+ and CD8+ T cells.

This TCR derives from an adult with an advanced solid tumor such as melanoma, head and neck, liver or kidney cancer. Specimen: CD4+ or CD8+ T cells sorted from blood, collected in a trial of the OX40 agonist ivuxolimab. The J gene is TRBJ2-7, the V gene TRBV27, with 7 bases identical to TRBD2. This CDR3 is CASSLSISLGGDEQYF. DNA of the CDR3: TGTGCCAGCAGTTTATCGATCAGCCTGGGAGGGGACGAGCAGTACTTC.